The 6 T cell receptor beta chains reported below all come from one sample, sequenced in a study of blood T cells in healthy people across ages. The authors ran a second PCR of roughly 6 to 12 cycles using a sample-barcoded 5' primer and a J-beta primer mix. From the 5' RACE reads, TCRdb called clonotypes with MiXCR, one entry per CDR3 protein. The sample includes about 720,000 distinct CDR3 sequences, about 20% of them seen just once. Sequencing input: blood. The receptors stem from a man between 65 and 85 years old in good health.

This clonotype has just a few counts. The chain employs TRBV20-1 and TRBJ1-2; D is unclear. The CDR3 totals 14 residues. CDR1 is DFQATT, CDR2 SNEGSKA, per germline (reference sequence). With 2 bases removed from V and 1 base from J, the gap between germline ends came to 11 bases. The CDR3 nucleotides read TGCAGTGCTAGACTGACGGAAGATAACTATGGCTACACCTTC. Its translation is CSARLTEDNYGYTF.

This clonotype has just a few counts. This chain uses TRBV7-9 with TRBJ2-7; D possibly corresponds to TRBD2 (6 bases). V was pared by 3 bases and J by 3 bases, with 12 bases between. The germline CDR1 and CDR2 sequences are SEHNR and FQNEAQ (reference sequence). The CDR3 totals 14 residues. The CDR3 spells CASSFNAGIYEQYF. In nucleotides, the CDR3 is TGTGCCAGCAGCTTTAACGCGGGGATCTACGAGCAGTACTTC.

This clonotype was detected a few times. V is TRBV4-1 and J is TRBJ1-2; possible D gene TRBD1, 5 bases. Looked up from germline, CDR1 is MGHRA and CDR2 is YSYEKL. The CDR3 loop spans 16 amino acids. With 0 bases removed from V and 6 bases from J, the gap between germline ends came to 17 bases. The CDR3 bases are TGCGCCAGCAGCCAAGAAAGAAGAGGGACCAGGGATGGCTACACCTTC. Translating gives CASSQERRGTRDGYTF.

This clonotype was detected a few times. The chain links TRBV20-1 to TRBJ1-2; TRBD1 aligns across 7 bases. The CDR3 length is 13 residues. After removal of 5 bases from V and 5 bases from J, the junction contained 8 bases not matched to a gene. Germline CDR1 reads DFQATT; CDR2 reads SNEGSKA (reference sequence). CDR3 coding DNA: TGCAGTGCTTCCGGGACAGACGTATATGGCTACACCTTC. This codes for CSASGTDVYGYTF.

Only a few counts were recorded for this clonotype. The chain joins TRBV27 to TRBJ2-3; D unclear. The CDR3 contains 15 residues. Germline V lookup: CDR1 MNHEY, CDR2 SMNVEV (reference sequence). Trimming took off 5 bases at V and 2 bases at J, with 14 bases between the two ends. The CDR3 region is CASSLDGWITDTQYF. The CDR3 nucleotides are TGTGCCAGCAGTCTCGATGGGTGGATCACAGATACGCAGTATTTT.

There are many counts of this clonotype. V usage is TRBV20-1 and J usage is TRBJ1-2; unclear D gene. Germline V gives CDR1 DFQATT, CDR2 SNEGSKA (reference sequence). V dropped 6 bases and J dropped 9 bases, with 17 bases sitting between them. The CDR3 length is 12 residues. The CDR3 DNA is TGCAGTGCAACCCCCCGAGGAGTTCGCTACACCTTC. This translates into CSATPRGVRYTF.